This T cell receptor (beta chain) stems from a study of naive and memory T cell subsets. CMV status came from CD4+ T cell IFNgamma after overnight CMV lysate stimulation of fresh PBMCs. Four subsets defined by CD45RA and CD27 were sorted after CD3, CD4, CD8 and live/dead staining. A note on this clonotype: Its antigen is unknown.

Whole-study results and caveats: In CD4 and CD8 cells, diversity dropped from naive through EMRA. A few larger clonotypes appeared in naive repertoires, especially CD8, possibly memory cells re-expressing CD45RA.

Germline-derived CDR1 and CDR2 are MNHEY and SVGEGT. Trimming stripped 8 bases from V and 6 bases from J, with 20 bases between. The CDR3 is made up of 15 amino acids. Both TRBC1 and TRBC2 were covered by a beta constant-region primer of two equimolar oligonucleotides. Nested alpha and beta constant-region primers with the SP2 primer drove four PCR rounds on ligated cDNA. The cDNA 3' end received a ligated single-stranded oligonucleotide carrying the SP2 primer and a 12-nucleotide UMI. From the UMI-ligation and nested PCR reads, TCRdb called clonotypes with MiXCR, one entry per CDR3 protein. Of about 150,000 distinct CDR3 sequences listed, roughly 22% are singletons.

Sample: naive CD4+ T cells from blood. The chain recombines TRBV6-2 or TRBV6-3 with TRBJ2-1; D could derive from TRBD1 or TRBD2 (5 bases each). This receptor was identified in a human donor in good health. The CDR3 DNA reads TGTGCCAGCCCGGAGGCCCAGGGAGCGCGCAATGAGCAGTTCTTC. This codes for CASPEAQGARNEQFF.